The 29 T cell receptor beta chains listed next were all sequenced from one sample in a study of CD8+CD57+ T cells in acquired aplastic anemia. Genomic DNA templated the TCR beta VDJ and CDR3 profiling. TCRdb re-derived calls from the reads in MiXCR, one entry per CDR3 protein. This table has about half a million distinct CDR3 sequences, over 25% appearing once. CD8+CD57+ cell expansion, shown by flow cytometry, had occurred in the patients selected for sequencing. The sample taken for sequencing was sorted CD4+, CD8+, or CD8+CD57+ T cells (not recorded which) from PBMCs. These receptors all come from a human donor with aplastic anemia.

The chain has TRBV28 and TRBJ1-2; D unclear. CDR1 and CDR2 from the germline V gene are MDHEN and SYDVKM. Trimming took 6 bases from V and 3 from J, leaving 8 bases between them. The CDR3 is 12 amino acids. The CDR3 DNA is TGTGCCAGCAGCGTGACGGACTATGGCTACACCTTC. It specifies CASSVTDYGYTF.

This clonotype turned up a few times. The chain employs TRBV20-1 and TRBJ1-1; TRBD1 is a possible D gene (6 bases). The germline V and J ends were trimmed by 1 base and 4 bases, with 10 bases remaining between them. The CDR3 extends over 13 amino acids. Germline CDR1 reads DFQATT; CDR2 reads SNEGSKA (reference sequence). The CDR3 sequence: CSARGGGTTEAFF. The CDR3 bases are TGCAGTGCTAGAGGCGGGGGCACCACTGAAGCTTTCTTT.

This clonotype showed up many times. The chain employs TRBV19 and TRBJ1-6, with D hard to call. Germline-derived CDR1 and CDR2 are LNHDA and SQIVND (reference sequence). The CDR3 length is 12 residues. Trimming cost V 3 bases and J 15 bases, with 12 bases left between them. CDR3 DNA: TGTGCCAGTAGTATTCCGGGTCGGGACCTCCACTTT. It yields the protein CASSIPGRDLHF.

This clonotype was seen a few times. The chain is built from TRBV24-1 and TRBJ1-1, with no clear D. CDR1 and CDR2 (germline): KGHDR, SFDVKD. CDR3 size: 8 residues. With 4 bases removed from V and 10 bases from J, the gap between germline ends came to 0 bases. The CDR3 sequence: CATSEAFF. CDR3 bases: TGTGCCACCAGTGAAGCTTTCTTT.

V usage is TRBV6-1 and J usage is TRBJ2-5; D is uncertain. The CDR3 runs to 14 residues. The germline V gene has CDR1 MNHNS and CDR2 SASEGT. Trimming cost V 1 base and J 5 bases, with 11 bases left between them. The CDR3 reads CASSEGRASETQYF. CDR3 nucleotides: TGTGCCAGCAGTGAAGGACGCGCCAGCGAGACCCAGTACTTC.

The rearrangement links TRBV18 to TRBJ2-1; 8 bases fit TRBD2. The CDR3 is made up of 16 amino acids. Germline lookup yields CDR1 KGHSH and CDR2 LQKENI. V lost 3 bases to trimming and J lost 2 bases; unmatched junction nucleotides: 6. The CDR3 sequence is CASSPGGTRAYNEQFF. The CDR3 DNA follows: TGTGCCAGCTCACCTGGAGGGACTAGAGCCTACAATGAGCAGTTCTTC.

This clonotype was counted at least ten times. V gene TRBV5-4 combines with J gene TRBJ1-6; tentative D call: TRBD1 (6 bases). Germline V gene sequence: CDR1 SGHNT, CDR2 YYREEE (reference sequence). Trimming removed 4 bases at V and 9 bases at J, with 17 bases between. The length of the CDR3 is 15 residues. The CDR3 nucleotides are TGTGCCAGCAGCACCAACACAGGGACGGGTTCACCCCTCCACTTT. Protein: CASSTNTGTGSPLHF. The full variable domain, with the rest looked up from reference TRBV5-4 and TRBJ1-6, is ETGVTQSPTHLIKTRGQQVTLRCSSQSGHNTVSWYQQALGQGPQFIFQYYREEENGRGNFPPRFSGLQFPNYSSELNVNALELDDSALYLCASSTNTGTGSPLHFGNGTRLTVT.

CDR3 nucleotide sequence: TGTGCCATCAGTGCCCAGGGGCGGGTGAACACTGAAGCTTTCTTT. It specifies CAISAQGRVNTEAFF. The chain combines TRBV10-3 with TRBJ1-1, with D possibly TRBD1 on 6 matching bases. The CDR3 runs 15 residues. CDR1 and CDR2 from the germline V gene are ENHRY and SYGVKD. Trimming removed 4 bases at V and 0 bases at J, with 12 bases between.

The chain combines TRBV2 with TRBJ1-6, with D tentatively TRBD1 (6 bases). This CDR3 has 13 amino acids. Germline values: CDR1 SNHLY, CDR2 FYNNEI. The V and J ends lost 6 bases and 9 bases respectively, with 12 bases between them. The CDR3, as DNA: TGTGCCAGCAGCGGGGGCAGGGGTTCACCCCTCCACTTT. The encoded protein is CASSGGRGSPLHF.

This clonotype was seen a handful of times. The chain employs TRBV2 and TRBJ2-1, with 7 bases lining up with TRBD2. Trimming took 8 bases from V and 7 from J; bases not matched to a gene: 14. CDR3 length: 15 residues. CDR1 SNHLY and CDR2 FYNNEI come from the germline V gene. CDR3 DNA: TGTGCCAGCTGCTCCCCAGCGGGGAGTTGGAATGAGCAGTTCTTC. Translating it yields CASCSPAGSWNEQFF.

The sample holds a few counts of this clonotype. The chain employs TRBV5-6 and TRBJ2-5; TRBD1 agrees at 8 bases. V lost 4 bases to trimming and J lost 3 bases; unmatched junction nucleotides: 5. The germline CDR1 and CDR2 sequences are SGHDT and YYEEEE. The CDR3 spans 14 residues. As DNA, the CDR3 is TGTGCCAGCAGCCCACTGGACAGGGAAGAGACCCAGTACTTC. Its protein product is CASSPLDREETQYF. Filled out from reference TRBV5-6 and TRBJ2-5, the complete variable domain reads DAGVTQSPTHLIKTRGQQVTLRCSPKSGHDTVSWYQQALGQGPQFIFQYYEEEERQRGNFPDRFSGHQFPNYSSELNVNALLLGDSALYLCASSPLDREETQYFGPGTRLLVL.

This clonotype has a handful of counts. The chain employs TRBV9 and TRBJ2-3; D gene ambiguous. The CDR3 loop spans 13 amino acids. Germline assignment: CDR1 SGDLS and CDR2 YYNGEE. V lost 3 bases and J 2 bases, leaving 7 bases between the germline ends. CDR3 protein: CASSAVNTDTQYF. DNA for the CDR3: TGTGCCAGCAGCGCAGTAAACACAGATACGCAGTATTTT. Filled out from reference TRBV9 and TRBJ2-3, the complete variable domain reads DSGVTQTPKHLITATGQRVTLRCSPRSGDLSVYWYQQSLDQGLQFLIQYYNGEERAKGNILERFSAQQFPDLHSELNLSSLELGDSALYFCASSAVNTDTQYFGPGTRLTVL.

The chain combines TRBV3-1 with TRBJ1-2; 7 bases agree with TRBD1. In germline, CDR1 is LGHDT, CDR2 YNNKEL (reference sequence). V shed 4 bases, J shed 0 bases, and the junction held 5 bases outside the gene matches. This CDR3 is 15 amino acids long. The CDR3, as DNA: TGTGCCAGCAGCCTAATGGGGACAGCTAACTATGGCTACACCTTC. Translated: CASSLMGTANYGYTF. The full variable domain, in which reference TRBV3-1 and TRBJ1-2 provide the parts outside the CDR3, is DTAVSQTPKYLVTQMGNDKSIKCEQNLGHDTMYWYKQDSKKFLKIMFSYNNKELIINETVPNRFSPKSPDKAHLNLHINSLELGDSAVYFCASSLMGTANYGYTFGSGTRLTVV.

V is TRBV5-4 and J is TRBJ2-1; 11 nucleotides line up with TRBD2. This CDR3 region has 20 residues. The V gene end was trimmed by 0 bases and the J gene end by 4 bases; junction bases not matched to a gene: 15. Germline assignment: CDR1 SGHNT and CDR2 YYREEE (reference sequence). The CDR3 DNA is TGTGCCAGCAGCTTGGCCTTGTTTAGCGGGAGGGCCAGGGGTTACAATGAGCAGTTCTTC. Translating gives CASSLALFSGRARGYNEQFF.

The chain links TRBV19 to TRBJ2-2, with a possible D match to TRBD2 (6 bases). This CDR3 comprises 15 residues. CDR1 and CDR2 from the germline V gene are LNHDA and SQIVND (reference sequence). With 6 bases removed from V and 3 bases from J, the gap between germline ends came to 14 bases. The CDR3 spells CASRVRDSHTGELFF. The DNA of the CDR3 is TGTGCCAGTAGGGTCCGGGACTCTCACACCGGGGAGCTGTTTTTT.

The V and J genes are TRBV24-1 and TRBJ2-5; 8 bases map to TRBD1. V lost 5 bases, J lost 5 bases, and 6 bases stayed unmatched. CDR3 length: 14 residues. The germline V gene has CDR1 KGHDR and CDR2 SFDVKD. The CDR3 spells CATSATGAGETQYF. CDR3 nucleotides: TGTGCCACCAGTGCGACAGGGGCCGGGGAGACCCAGTACTTC.

This chain joins TRBV27 and TRBJ2-3; no clear D gene. Germline values: CDR1 MNHEY, CDR2 SMNVEV (reference sequence). V was shortened by 6 bases and J by 6 bases, with 7 bases between the two germline ends. The CDR3 extends over 11 amino acids. The CDR3 region is CASRTLDTQYF. The CDR3 nucleotides are TGTGCCAGCAGGACGTTGGATACGCAGTATTTT.

The sample holds a few counts of this clonotype. This chain joins TRBV19 and TRBJ2-2; no definite D call. V was clipped by 5 bases and J by 2 bases, with 9 bases between them. Germline V lookup: CDR1 LNHDA, CDR2 SQIVND (reference sequence). CDR3 size: 14 residues. The CDR3 sequence is CASSFPVNTGELFF. The CDR3 DNA follows: TGTGCCAGTAGTTTTCCAGTAAACACCGGGGAGCTGTTTTTT.

Turning to this clonotype: Possible read error: a much larger clone is one base away. The CDR3 is CATSRVAGDEKLFF. CDR3 DNA: TGTGCCACCAGCAGAGTGGCAGGGGATGAAAAACTGTTTTTT. The chain employs TRBV15 and TRBJ1-4, with D perhaps TRBD1 (6 bases). Germline V CDR1 and CDR2: LNHNV, YYDKDF (reference sequence). V dropped 1 base and J dropped 6 bases, with 9 bases sitting between them. This CDR3 region has 14 residues. Complete variable domain (other parts from reference TRBV15 and TRBJ1-4): DAMVIQNPRYQVTQFGKPVTLSCSQTLNHNVMYWYQQKSSQAPKLLFHYYDKDFNNEADTPDNFQSRRPNTSFCFLDIRSPGLGDTAMYLCATSRVAGDEKLFFGSGTQLSVL.

The table lists this clonotype with a few counts. This sequence joins TRBV4-1 and TRBJ1-2; D is uncertain. CDR1 is MGHRA and CDR2 is YSYEKL in the germline V gene. The V and J ends lost 1 base and 7 bases respectively, with 7 bases between them. The CDR3 has 12 residues. CDR3: CASSQVRVGYTF. The CDR3 region has the DNA TGCGCCAGCAGCCAAGTTCGAGTTGGCTACACCTTC.

This clonotype was seen only a few times. The chain links TRBV30 to TRBJ1-2; tentative D call: TRBD1 (6 bases). V shed 2 bases and J shed 1 base, with 11 bases lying between them. The CDR3 consists of 14 residues. From germline, CDR1 is GTSNPN and CDR2 SVGIG (reference sequence). The DNA for the CDR3 is TGTGCCTGGAGTCCGGACAGCCTTAACTATGGCTACACCTTC. Translating it yields CAWSPDSLNYGYTF. Filled out from reference TRBV30 and TRBJ1-2, the complete variable domain reads SQTIHQWPATLVQPVGSPLSLECTVEGTSNPNLYWYRQAAGRGLQLLFYSVGIGQISSEVPQNLSASRPQDRQFILSSKKLLLSDSGFYLCAWSPDSLNYGYTFGSGTRLTVV.

The chain combines TRBV19 with TRBJ2-1; unclear D gene. Germline lookup yields CDR1 LNHDA and CDR2 SQIVND (reference sequence). The CDR3 runs to 16 residues. The V end was cut by 8 bases, the J end by 2 bases, with 19 bases between. The CDR3 region is CASSYFGDGTYNEQFF. The DNA for the CDR3 is TGTGCCAGTTCCTATTTCGGAGACGGCACCTACAATGAGCAGTTCTTC.

This clonotype was observed a few times. The chain combines TRBV4-1 with TRBJ1-5; D gene unclear. Germline CDR1 and CDR2: MGHRA and YSYEKL. The V end was cut by 3 bases, the J end by 0 bases, with 18 bases between. This CDR3 comprises 18 residues. The CDR3 sequence: CASSQAPLRPYSNQPQHF. CDR3 nucleotide sequence: TGCGCCAGCAGCCAGGCCCCACTGAGACCCTATAGCAATCAGCCCCAGCATTTT.

The chain combines TRBV20-1 with TRBJ2-1; 7 nucleotides match TRBD2. Germline V gives CDR1 DFQATT, CDR2 SNEGSKA (reference sequence). With V trimmed by 0 bases and J by 12 bases, 11 bases remained unmatched. This CDR3 has 14 amino acids. DNA for the CDR3: TGCAGTGCTAGAGATGTGAAGGGGAGGGGATGGCAGTTCTTC. Amino acid sequence: CSARDVKGRGWQFF.

This clonotype was observed at least ten times. Compared with germline, one end of the junction differs, possibly owing to a read error. V and J are TRBV7-7 and TRBJ2-5; D is uncertain. CDR3 length equals 14 residues. Per germline, CDR1 SSHAT and CDR2 FNYEAQ (reference sequence). The CDR3 sequence is CASSFPAYQETQYF. The DNA of the CDR3 is TGTGCTAGCAGCTTCCCCGCCTACCAAGAGACCCAGTACTTC.

This clonotype showed up just once. The rearrangement uses TRBV19 and TRBJ1-2; D is ambiguous. V dropped 3 bases and J dropped 3 bases, with 8 bases sitting between them. CDR1 and CDR2 (germline): LNHDA, SQIVND (reference sequence). The CDR3 contains 13 residues. In DNA, the CDR3 is TGTGCCAGTAGTATTGGCAGATACTATGGCTACACCTTC. Translated: CASSIGRYYGYTF.

This clonotype appeared once. Given a much more abundant clone one base away, this may be a read error. The chain employs TRBV20-1 and TRBJ1-5, with 9 nucleotides matching TRBD1. The CDR3 has 14 residues. Germline CDR1 is DFQATT and CDR2 is SNEGSKA (reference sequence). J lost 7 bases, V lost 5 bases, and 9 bases had no gene match. The CDR3 DNA reads as TGCAGTGCTGGCGAGGGGACAGGGACCCAGCCCCAGCATTTT. Translation gives CSAGEGTGTQPQHF.

V gene TRBV5-1 combines with J gene TRBJ2-5; 7 nucleotides match TRBD1. CDR3 size: 14 residues. V lost 4 bases to trimming and J lost 3 bases; unmatched junction nucleotides: 6. Germline V gene data show CDR1 as SGHRS and CDR2 as YFSETQ. CDR3 nucleotide sequence: TGCGCCAGCAGCCGAGACAGGGCCAAAGAGACCCAGTACTTC. It codes for CASSRDRAKETQYF.

This clonotype was detected many times. The rearrangement links TRBV7-2 to TRBJ1-2; D is perhaps TRBD1 (6 bases). The germline CDR1 and CDR2 sequences are SGHTA and FQGNSA. The length of the CDR3 is 14 residues. Trimming left V 2 bases short and J 6 bases short, with 13 bases between. CDR3 sequence: CASSLRGALNGYTF. The CDR3, as DNA: TGTGCCAGCAGCTTAAGGGGGGCGTTGAATGGCTACACCTTC.